The clone carrying this T cell receptor (beta chain) was seen a few times. Tregs were sorted as CD4+CD25+CD127-/low cells. CDR3 size: 13 residues. Germline V CDR1 and CDR2: SGHTA, FQGNSA. Trimming shortened V by 1 base and J by 7 bases, and 10 bases separated the two germline ends. TCRdb analysed the 5' RACE reads with MiXCR anew, one entry per CDR3 protein. The sample includes approximately 50,000 distinct CDR3 sequences, roughly 28% of them seen just once. The rearrangement uses TRBV7-2 and TRBJ1-1; D remains ambiguous. Sequences were obtained from tumor-infiltrating Tregs sorted from the breast tumor. The TCR sequence derives from a female donor with breast cancer. CDR3 protein: CASSLEVGSEAFF. DNA for the CDR3: TGTGCCAGCAGCTTAGAAGTGGGGAGTGAAGCTTTCTTT.